Following are 18 T cell receptor beta chains from one sample sequenced in a study of T cells in Graves' hyperthyroidism and ophthalmopathy. Amplification targeted TCR beta CDR3 regions from RNA transcripts. When the TCR CDR3 underwent first-round RT-PCR, the HTBI primer set was used. From the multiplex PCR reads, TCRdb called clonotypes with MiXCR, one entry per CDR3 protein. The sample records 550,000 to 800,000 distinct CDR3 sequences, about 15% being singletons. The sample taken for sequencing was blood. The receptors stem from a man between 18 and 29 years old with Graves' hyperthyroidism.

This clonotype was observed a handful of times. The chain uses TRBV10-3 and TRBJ2-3; D not certain. CDR1 and CDR2 from the germline V gene are ENHRY and SYGVKD. Trimming took off 2 bases at V and 1 base at J, with 1 base between the two ends. This CDR3 region has 12 residues. This chain's CDR3 is CAISEGTDTQYF. In nucleotides, the CDR3 is TGTGCCATCAGTGAGGGCACAGATACGCAGTATTTT.

This chain connects TRBV28 to TRBJ2-7, with TRBD2 as a possible D gene (5 bases). The germline CDR1 and CDR2 sequences are MDHEN and SYDVKM. Trimming removed 7 bases from V and 4 bases from J, with 14 bases in between. The CDR3 length is 13 residues. As DNA, the CDR3 is TGTGCCAGCAAACCCGCGGCGGGTTACGAGCAGTACTTC. Encoded protein: CASKPAAGYEQYF.

This clonotype showed up just a few times. The gene calls are TRBV7-9 and TRBJ2-7; D is possibly TRBD1 or TRBD2 (5 bases each). The CDR3 length is 13 residues. Germline V CDR1 and CDR2: SEHNR, FQNEAQ (reference sequence). V gave up 2 bases and J gave up 6 bases, with 11 bases separating them. The CDR3 region is CASSLSQGAEQYF. CDR3 bases: TGTGCCAGCAGCTTATCCCAGGGAGCCGAGCAGTACTTC.

This clonotype appeared a few times. The chain employs TRBV6-2 or TRBV6-3 and TRBJ2-1; D unclear. This CDR3 spans 17 amino acids. Germline-derived CDR1 and CDR2 are MNHEY and SVGEGT. Between the trimmed V and J ends, which lost 6 bases and 5 bases, there was a span of 23 bases. CDR3 loop: CASSLPFLAERDNEQFF. In DNA, the CDR3 is TGTGCCAGCAGCCTCCCCTTTCTGGCGGAAAGAGACAATGAGCAGTTCTTC.

The chain uses TRBV4-1 and TRBJ2-7; D is perhaps TRBD2 (5 bases). CDR1 and CDR2 (germline): MGHRA, YSYEKL. CDR3 length equals 18 residues. Trimming left V 1 base short and J 4 bases short, with 23 bases between. The CDR3 DNA reads TGCGCCAGCAGCCAAGTGAATGCGGGCTGGAGCGGCGAATACGAGCAGTACTTC. Translating gives CASSQVNAGWSGEYEQYF.

This clonotype was observed at least ten times. The chain uses TRBV27 and TRBJ1-1; the match to TRBD1 covers 8 bases. CDR1 is MNHEY and CDR2 is SMNVEV in the germline V gene (reference sequence). The CDR3 totals 14 residues. The trim removed 4 bases at V and 2 bases at J, leaving 3 bases unmatched. The CDR3 sequence: CASSYGQGNTEAFF. The CDR3 coding sequence is TGTGCCAGCAGTTACGGACAGGGTAACACTGAAGCTTTCTTT.

The J gene is TRBJ2-1, the V gene TRBV20-1; 10 bases are shared with TRBD2. CDR1 is DFQATT, CDR2 SNEGSKA, per germline (reference sequence). The CDR3 length is 12 residues. V was clipped by 1 base and J by 15 bases; unmatched bases: 6. Here the CDR3 DNA reads TGCAGTGCTAGAGGGATTAGCGGGAGGAGGTTCTTC. Its protein is CSARGISGRRFF.

The rearrangement joins TRBV7-3 to TRBJ2-2, with D possibly TRBD1 on 5 matching bases. V lost 0 bases and J lost 8, with 19 bases in between. Germline assignment: CDR1 SGHTA and CDR2 FQGTGA. This CDR3 has 17 amino acids. The CDR3, as DNA: TGTGCCAGCAGCTTAACCGCCGCGCCAGGGCCCGCGGGGGAGCTGTTTTTT. As protein: CASSLTAAPGPAGELFF.

This clonotype turned up a few times. The gene calls are TRBV9 and TRBJ2-5; possibly TRBD2 for D (5 bases). Per the germline V gene, CDR1 is SGDLS and CDR2 is YYNGEE. Trimming took off 4 bases at V and 5 bases at J, with 24 bases between the two ends. There are 17 residues in the CDR3. CDR3 residues: CASSPGLMLAVWETQYF. CDR3 coding DNA: TGTGCCAGCAGCCCTGGCCTTATGCTAGCAGTGTGGGAGACCCAGTACTTC.

This clonotype was seen repeatedly, ten times or more. J is TRBJ1-4 and V is TRBV28; D is unclear. Deletions cut 5 bases from V and 11 bases from J, with 24 bases between. The CDR3 runs 16 residues. The germline gives CDR1 MDHEN, CDR2 SYDVKM. The CDR3 nucleotides read TGTGCCAGCAGTCATCCTGTCGGACGGCTAAAAGGCAAACTGTTTTTT. Residues: CASSHPVGRLKGKLFF.

This clonotype was detected many times. V is TRBV6-4 and J is TRBJ1-1, with 7 bases matching TRBD1. The J segment lost 3 bases and the V segment lost 6 bases, leaving 7 bases of the junction unmatched. This CDR3 comprises 14 residues. The germline CDR1 and CDR2 sequences are MRHNA and SNTAGT. The CDR3 DNA follows: TGTGCCAGCAGCGACAGGGAATGGGACACTGAAGCTTTCTTT. It codes for CASSDREWDTEAFF.

A note on this clonotype: This may come from a read error, since a much larger clone is one base off. In nucleotides, the CDR3 is TGTGCCAGCAGCCCCGGGGTTAGCTGGAGTGACCGCTCCTACAATGAGCAGTTCTTC. As protein: CASSPGVSWSDRSYNEQFF. V gene TRBV7-9 combines with J gene TRBJ2-1; D is perhaps TRBD2 (5 bases). This CDR3 has 19 residues. Germline CDR1 is SEHNR and CDR2 is FQNEAQ (reference sequence). V dropped 5 bases and J dropped 0 bases, with 23 bases sitting between them.

This clonotype was found a few times. The J gene is TRBJ2-5, the V gene TRBV10-2; TRBD2 matches 11 bases. Germline assignment: CDR1 WSHSY and CDR2 SAAADI. The CDR3 totals 18 residues. J gave up 2 bases and V 1 base, and 9 bases lay outside the gene matches. For the CDR3, the DNA is TGCGCCAGCAGTGAGTACAGGGGACTAGCGGAGAAACAAGAGACCCAGTACTTC. This encodes CASSEYRGLAEKQETQYF.

This clonotype was observed many times. The J gene is TRBJ1-1, the V gene TRBV5-6; D is unresolved. This CDR3 comprises 15 residues. Looked up from germline, CDR1 is SGHDT and CDR2 is YYEEEE. V gave up 7 bases and J gave up 0 bases, with 16 bases separating them. Here the CDR3 reads CASHFGGIMNTEAFF. The CDR3 nucleotides are TGTGCCAGCCACTTTGGAGGGATCATGAACACTGAAGCTTTCTTT.

The chain carries TRBV6-5 and TRBJ1-2, with D tentatively TRBD1 (6 bases). V lost 1 base to trimming and J lost 6 bases, with 15 bases between them. CDR1 is MNHEY, CDR2 SVGAGI, per germline. The CDR3 is made up of 15 amino acids. Written as DNA, the CDR3 is TGTGCCAGCAGTTACTTTTCGACAGGTTCGGATGGCTACACCTTC. Its protein product is CASSYFSTGSDGYTF.

This clonotype showed up just a few times. This chain connects TRBV28 to TRBJ1-4, with no clear D. From germline, CDR1 is MDHEN and CDR2 SYDVKM. Trimming removed 5 bases from V and 8 bases from J, with 15 bases in between. The CDR3 length is 14 residues. CDR3 coding DNA: TGTGCCAGCAGTCCCCTTGCCCGAGGGGAAAAACTGTTTTTT. Translation gives CASSPLARGEKLFF.

The gene calls are TRBV7-3 and TRBJ1-1; D gene unclear. V gave up 5 bases and J gave up 0 bases, with 7 bases separating them. The CDR3 spans 13 residues. The germline CDR1 and CDR2 sequences are SGHTA and FQGTGA. In DNA form, the CDR3 reads TGTGCCAGCAGCCGGTCTTTGAACACTGAAGCTTTCTTT. It encodes CASSRSLNTEAFF. Drawing the rest from reference TRBV7-3 and TRBJ1-1, the complete variable domain is GAGVSQTPSNKVTEKGKYVELRCDPISGHTALYWYRQSLGQGPEFLIYFQGTGAADDSGLPNDRFFAVRPEGSVSTLKIQRTERGDSAVYLCASSRSLNTEAFFGQGTRLTVV.

The rearrangement joins TRBV7-6 to TRBJ2-6, with 8 bases matching TRBD1. The CDR3 has 20 amino acids. The ends lost 5 bases at V and 3 bases at J; junction bases unmatched: 18. Germline CDR1 SGHVS, CDR2 FNYEAQ. The CDR3 spells CASSRQAGGAERSGANVLTF. CDR3 DNA sequence: TGTGCCAGCAGCCGCCAAGCAGGGGGCGCTGAGCGGAGTGGGGCCAACGTCCTGACTTTC.